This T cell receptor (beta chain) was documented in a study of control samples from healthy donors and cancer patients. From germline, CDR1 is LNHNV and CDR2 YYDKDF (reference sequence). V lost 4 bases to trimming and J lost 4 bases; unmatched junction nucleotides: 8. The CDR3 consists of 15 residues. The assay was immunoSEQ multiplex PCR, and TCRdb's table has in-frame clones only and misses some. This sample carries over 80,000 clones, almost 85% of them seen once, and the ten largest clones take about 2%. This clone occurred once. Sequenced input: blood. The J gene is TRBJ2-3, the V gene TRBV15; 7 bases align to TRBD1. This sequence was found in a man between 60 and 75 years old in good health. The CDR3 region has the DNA TGTGCCACCAGCACTAGGACAGGAGGAGCAGATACGCAGTATTTT. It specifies CATSTRTGGADTQYF.